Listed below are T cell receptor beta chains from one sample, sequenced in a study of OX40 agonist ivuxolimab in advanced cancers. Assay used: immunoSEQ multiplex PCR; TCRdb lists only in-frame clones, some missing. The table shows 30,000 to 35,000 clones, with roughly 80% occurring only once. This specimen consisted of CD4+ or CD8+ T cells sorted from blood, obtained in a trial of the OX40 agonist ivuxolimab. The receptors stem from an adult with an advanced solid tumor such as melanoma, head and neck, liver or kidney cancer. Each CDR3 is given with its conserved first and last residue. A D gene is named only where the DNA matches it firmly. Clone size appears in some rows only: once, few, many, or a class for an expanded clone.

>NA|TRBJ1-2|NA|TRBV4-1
TGCGCCAGCAGCCAGATCCTGTTCTATGGCTACACCTTC
CASSQILFYGYTF
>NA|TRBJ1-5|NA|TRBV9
TGTGCCAGCAGCGCAGGGCGACCGGGTCAGCCCCAGCATTTT
CASSAGRPGQPQHF
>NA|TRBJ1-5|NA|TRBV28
TGTGCCAGCAGCTACGGACGCTGGGGGCCCCAGCATTTT
CASSYGRWGPQHF
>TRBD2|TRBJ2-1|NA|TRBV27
TGTGCCAGCAGGCCCTCAGCGGGGACCATCTACAATGAGCGGCAGTTCTTC
CASRPSAGTIYNERQFF
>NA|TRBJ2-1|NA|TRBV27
TGTGCCAGCACGTTAAGGACGGGGAATGAGCAGTTCTTC
CASTLRTGNEQFF
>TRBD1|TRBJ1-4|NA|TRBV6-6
TGTGCCAGCATTATGACAGGGGGCGTAACTAATGAAAAACTGTTTTTT
CASIMTGGVTNEKLFF
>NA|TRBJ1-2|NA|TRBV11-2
TGTGCCAGCAGCCCCTCCCAGACGGGCGGCTACACCTTC
CASSPSQTGGYTF
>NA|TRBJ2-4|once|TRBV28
TGTGCCAGCAGTTTAGCGGGGGAACAGGGGGTAGCCAAAAACATTCAGTACTTC
CASSLAGEQGVAKNIQYF
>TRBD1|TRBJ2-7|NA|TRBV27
TGTGCCGTACATGGGGGACAGAGCGAGCAGTACTTC
CAVHGGQSEQYF
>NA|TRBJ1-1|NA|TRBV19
TGTGCCAGTATGCGTGGAGACAGAGGCATTTCCACTGAAGCTTTCTTT
CASMRGDRGISTEAFF
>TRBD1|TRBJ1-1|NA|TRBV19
TGTGCCAGTAGGATCCTCGGGACAGGGGCCACTGAAGCTTTCTTT
CASRILGTGATEAFF
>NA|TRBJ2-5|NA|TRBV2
TGTGCCAGCGAGCCCGAAGAAGAGACCCAGTACTTC
CASEPEEETQYF
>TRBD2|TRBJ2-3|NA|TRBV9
TGTGCCAGCAGCTCGGGACTAGCGGGAGATACGCAGTATTTT
CASSSGLAGDTQYF